The 10 T cell receptor beta chains reported below all come from one sample, sequenced in a study of cytotoxic CD8 clonotypes in ibrutinib-treated CLL. Some clones are missing from TCRdb's copy, which holds only in-frame ones; the method was immunoSEQ multiplex PCR. The data contain a few hundred thousand clones, around four fifths of them singletons. This specimen was PBMCs, taken before ibrutinib treatment. The receptors were sampled from a human donor with chronic lymphocytic leukemia.

The chain couples TRBV6-4 to TRBJ2-3; D is perhaps TRBD2 (6 bases). V was shortened by 2 bases and J by 2 bases, with 11 bases between the two germline ends. Germline V CDR1 and CDR2: MRHNA, SNTAGT. The CDR3 runs 15 residues. The CDR3 nucleotides read TGTGCCAGCAGTGACCACGGGAGTTCCACAGATACGCAGTATTTT. It codes for CASSDHGSSTDTQYF.

This chain connects TRBV2 to TRBJ2-1, with no clear D. This CDR3 spans 15 amino acids. V lost 4 bases and J lost 1, with 11 bases in between. CDR1 is SNHLY and CDR2 is FYNNEI in the germline V gene. As DNA, the CDR3 is TGTGCCAGCAGTGGAGCTGACCCTTCCTACAATGAGCAGTTCTTC. Translating it yields CASSGADPSYNEQFF.

Only a few counts were recorded for this clone. The rearrangement uses TRBV7-9 and TRBJ2-7; D is perhaps TRBD2 (6 bases). Trimming cost V 8 bases and J 6 bases, with 11 bases left between them. The germline V gene encodes CDR1 SEHNR and CDR2 FQNEAQ (reference sequence). This CDR3 region has 11 residues. CDR3 sequence: CASHFSGEQYF. The CDR3 nucleotides read TGTGCCAGCCACTTTAGCGGCGAGCAGTACTTC.

This clone was recorded only once. The rearrangement uses TRBV7-8 and TRBJ2-1; 8 nucleotides match TRBD2. Unmatched junction bases numbered 10, after V lost 3 bases and J lost 9 bases. There are 15 residues in the CDR3. The germline CDR1 and CDR2 sequences are SGHVS and FQNEAQ. The CDR3 reads CASSLDREREFEQFF. For the CDR3, the DNA is TGTGCCAGCAGCTTGGATCGGGAGCGGGAGTTTGAGCAGTTCTTC.

The rearrangement links TRBV6-1 to TRBJ2-5; D is possibly TRBD2 (6 bases). Germline CDR1 MNHNS, CDR2 SASEGT. V was trimmed by 10 bases and J by 5 bases, leaving 14 bases between them. The CDR3 length is 12 residues. The CDR3 sequence: CATWGLTETQYF. CDR3 in DNA: TGTGCCACCTGGGGACTGACGGAGACCCAGTACTTC.

The chain is built from TRBV5-6 and TRBJ2-1; D is unresolved. V was cut by 0 bases and J by 2 bases, with 3 bases left in between. Germline values: CDR1 SGHDT, CDR2 YYEEEE. The CDR3 is made up of 13 amino acids. This CDR3 reads CASSLVTYNEQFF. Written as DNA, the CDR3 is TGTGCCAGCAGCTTGGTAACCTACAATGAGCAGTTCTTC.

The chain links TRBV5-5 to TRBJ2-7; 9 nucleotides line up with TRBD1. The CDR3 is 16 amino acids. V shed 5 bases, J shed 4 bases, and the junction held 13 bases outside the gene matches. The germline CDR1 and CDR2 sequences are SGHKS and YYEKEE (reference sequence). DNA of the CDR3: TGTGCCAGCAGTCCGTTTATGGACAGGGGAGCGTACGAGCAGTACTTC. Translating it yields CASSPFMDRGAYEQYF.

J is TRBJ2-6 and V is TRBV19; TRBD2 matches 7 bases. V gave up 11 bases and J gave up 0 bases; unmatched junction bases: 7. CDR3 size: 15 residues. Looked up from germline, CDR1 is LNHDA and CDR2 is SQIVND (reference sequence). CDR3 protein: CAGGGISSGANVLTF. DNA for the CDR3: TGTGCCGGCGGGGGAATTAGCTCTGGGGCCAACGTCCTGACTTTC.

This clone was detected a few times. The chain combines TRBV15 with TRBJ2-1; 11 bases map to TRBD1. Germline trimming cut 5 bases from V and 8 bases from J; bases unmatched to any gene: 11. This CDR3 has 16 amino acids. CDR1 and CDR2 from the germline V gene are LNHNV and YYDKDF (reference sequence). In DNA, the CDR3 is TGTGCCACCAGCGGGATCGGGACAGGGGGTGGGTATGAGCAGTTCTTC. Translating gives CATSGIGTGGGYEQFF. The whole variable domain, filled in from reference TRBV15 and TRBJ2-1, reads DAMVIQNPRYQVTQFGKPVTLSCSQTLNHNVMYWYQQKSSQAPKLLFHYYDKDFNNEADTPDNFQSRRPNTSFCFLDIRSPGLGDTAMYLCATSGIGTGGGYEQFFGPGTRLTVL.

V is TRBV28 and J is TRBJ1-1; maybe TRBD1 (5 bases). Trimming cost V 1 base and J 1 base, with 22 bases left between them. The CDR3 spans 19 residues. Germline V gene lookup returns CDR1 MDHEN and CDR2 SYDVKM. Written as DNA, the CDR3 is TGTGCCAGCAGTTTATATACCCCCGCCGCGGGGGGGTCGAACACTGAAGCTTTCTTT. As protein: CASSLYTPAAGGSNTEAFF.